The sample holds a few counts of the clone carrying this T cell receptor (beta chain). Its target is not known. Trimming took 5 bases from V and 1 from J, leaving 9 bases between them. In germline, CDR1 is SNHLY, CDR2 FYNNEI. The CDR3 runs to 14 residues. With 60 Vbeta and 13 Jbeta primers, the PCR was carried out. As originally analysed: Later reanalysis found 75 million to 95 million unique TCR beta chains, 10 million to 12 million of them shared. Clones were read by immunoSEQ multiplex PCR, and TCRdb kept only the in-frame ones, dropping some. The DNA gave D and trimming, while V, J and clone size come from that table. The table lists about 220,000 clones, roughly 87% of them singletons. Everyone who donated was a healthy bone marrow donor. This specimen comes from a study of cytomegalovirus exposure and HLA in healthy donors. Study results and limitations: The classifier reportedly diagnosed cytomegalovirus status with high specificity and sensitivity. Information on immune exposure was restricted to one variable (CMV serostatus).

This clonotype was sampled from a woman in her thirties or forties in good health and CMV-seropositive. V is TRBV2 and J is TRBJ1-5; perhaps TRBD1 as D (6 bases). Sequenced material: PBMCs. The CDR3 DNA follows: TGTGCCAGCAGTCCCCAGGGGAGCAATCAGCCCCAGCATTTT. It codes for CASSPQGSNQPQHF.